This T cell receptor (beta chain) derives from a study of tumor and adjacent non-tumor tissue in lung cancer. Broader study findings: In normal lung, the top 100 clones were significantly more dominant than in tumor.

The library came from three nested PCR rounds adapted from ARM-PCR protocols. TCRdb analysed the multiplex PCR reads with MiXCR anew, one entry per CDR3 protein. This table has about 80,000 distinct CDR3 sequences, roughly two thirds appearing once. The table lists this clonotype with many counts. What it binds is unknown. This sample's RNA came from whole unsorted tissue. The TCR comes from a woman aged 40 to 49 with non-small cell lung cancer. Sequences were obtained from lung tumor tissue.

This CDR3 reads CASRPSSSYNEQFF. DNA for the CDR3: TGTGCCAGCAGACCCTCCAGCTCCTACAATGAGCAGTTCTTC. The chain links TRBV6-1 to TRBJ2-1; D remains ambiguous. This CDR3 is 14 amino acids long. Germline V gives CDR1 MNHNS, CDR2 SASEGT. The V and J ends lost 6 bases and 0 bases respectively, with 9 bases between them.